This entry lists 12 T cell receptor beta chains sequenced from one sample in a study of a mutant IDH1 vaccine in newly diagnosed glioma. Data came from immunoSEQ multiplex PCR; TCRdb stores just in-frame clones and leaves some out. The table has roughly 48,000 clones, about 91% seen once. These receptors have no known antigen. Time point meaning: week 11, during vaccination. Vaccine doses each comprised 300 ug of mutant IDH1 20-mer peptide, with topical imiquimod. Sequencing used PBMCs, obtained from a glioma patient whose treatment included an IDH1 peptide vaccine. These receptors all come from a man aged 50 or older with glioma.

With regard to this clone: Other DNA sequences in this specimen translate into the identical CDR3. The V and J genes are TRBV27 and TRBJ2-1; the D is unclear. The CDR3 is 11 amino acids. The germline gives CDR1 MNHEY, CDR2 SMNVEV (reference sequence). Trimming shortened V by 3 bases and J by 6 bases, and 3 bases separated the two germline ends. The CDR3 here is CASSFGNEQFF. In DNA, the CDR3 is TGTGCCAGCAGTTTCGGCAATGAGCAGTTCTTC.

V gene TRBV2 combines with J gene TRBJ2-6, with D perhaps TRBD1 or TRBD2 (5 bases each). The CDR3 is made up of 15 amino acids. The V gene's germline CDR1 is SNHLY and CDR2 FYNNEI. The V end was cut by 9 bases, the J end by 1 base, with 13 bases between. The CDR3 DNA is TGTGCCAGGGGGACGGCGGCGTCTGGGGCCAACGTCCTGACTTTC. It yields the protein CARGTAASGANVLTF.

The sample holds a few counts of this clone. The chain links TRBV11-2 to TRBJ1-2, with 7 bases aligning to TRBD1. This CDR3 has 15 residues. Germline V gene lookup returns CDR1 SGHAT and CDR2 FQNNGV. The V segment lost 5 bases and the J segment 0 bases; nucleotides outside the gene matches: 6. CDR3 sequence: CASSPRTGANYGYTF. CDR3 DNA: TGTGCCAGCAGCCCACGGACAGGAGCTAACTATGGCTACACCTTC.

This clone was detected only once. The chain combines TRBV2 with TRBJ2-5; the D gene is possibly TRBD1 (5 bases). The CDR3 spans 13 residues. V shed 5 bases and J shed 4 bases, with 11 bases lying between them. From germline, CDR1 is SNHLY and CDR2 FYNNEI. This CDR3 is CASSPYRLETQYF. The CDR3 nucleotides read TGTGCCAGCAGTCCCTACAGGTTAGAGACCCAGTACTTC.

This chain links TRBV2 with TRBJ2-5, with 12 bases that match TRBD2. This CDR3 spans 17 amino acids. V dropped 7 bases and J dropped 4; count of bases not matched to a gene: 13. Germline loops: CDR1 SNHLY, CDR2 FYNNEI. DNA of the CDR3: TGTGCCAGCATCCCGGGCACTAGCGGGAGGAAGGGAGAGACCCAGTACTTC. The encoded protein is CASIPGTSGRKGETQYF. Drawing the rest from reference TRBV2 and TRBJ2-5, the complete variable domain is EPEVTQTPSHQVTQMGQEVILRCVPISNHLYFYWYRQILGQKVEFLVSFYNNEISEKSEIFDDQFSVERPDGSNFTLKIRSTKLEDSAMYFCASIPGTSGRKGETQYFGPGTRLLVL.

V and J are TRBV19 and TRBJ2-7, with D possibly TRBD2 on 6 matching bases. The CDR3 runs to 14 residues. CDR1 and CDR2 (germline): LNHDA, SQIVND (reference sequence). V was cut by 6 bases and J by 0 bases, with 12 bases left in between. The DNA of the CDR3 is TGTGCCAGTAGCCTTCGGGGACTCTCCTACGAGCAGTACTTC. Translation: CASSLRGLSYEQYF.

The chain employs TRBV10-3 and TRBJ2-7, with unresolved D. V lost 4 bases and J lost 2, with 9 bases in between. The CDR3 extends over 13 amino acids. Per the germline V gene, CDR1 is ENHRY and CDR2 is SYGVKD. CDR3 in amino acids: CAISGRATYEQYF. CDR3 nucleotide sequence: TGTGCCATCAGTGGGCGAGCAACCTACGAGCAGTACTTC.

The chain uses TRBV6-5 and TRBJ1-5; the D gene is possibly TRBD1 (6 bases). The V end lost 2 bases, the J end lost 3 bases, and 8 bases lay between the germline ends. The CDR3 spans 14 residues. CDR1 and CDR2 (germline): MNHEY, SVGAGI. In DNA form, the CDR3 reads TGTGCCAGCAGTTACAGGGGGAACAATCAGCCCCAGCATTTT. Its protein product is CASSYRGNNQPQHF.

The chain carries TRBV6-5 and TRBJ1-2; 7 bases map to TRBD1. Trimming at V came to 0 bases and at J to 8 bases, leaving 12 bases not matched to a gene. The V gene's germline CDR1 is MNHEY and CDR2 SVGAGI. CDR3 length equals 16 residues. Here the CDR3 reads CASSYSKTGQYDGYTF. The CDR3 DNA follows: TGTGCCAGCAGTTACTCGAAAACGGGACAGTACGACGGCTACACCTTC.

The chain employs TRBV11-1 and TRBJ2-5; a possible D gene is TRBD2 (6 bases). The V end lost 1 base, the J end lost 3 bases, and 15 bases lay between the germline ends. CDR3 length equals 16 residues. Germline V gene data show CDR1 as SGHAT and CDR2 as FQDESV (reference sequence). The DNA for the CDR3 is TGTGCCAGCAGCTTAGGCGGGAACCCGTATAAAGAGACCCAGTACTTC. Translation gives CASSLGGNPYKETQYF.

This chain joins TRBV15 and TRBJ1-1; D remains unclear. Germline loops: CDR1 LNHNV, CDR2 YYDKDF (reference sequence). The CDR3 sequence is 15 residues long. V lost 3 bases and J 4 bases, leaving 15 bases between the germline ends. The DNA for the CDR3 is TGTGCCACCAGCAGTAATCCGACCGATCCCACTGAAGCTTTCTTT. Its protein is CATSSNPTDPTEAFF. Based on the CDR3 plus reference TRBV15 and TRBJ1-1, the full variable domain is DAMVIQNPRYQVTQFGKPVTLSCSQTLNHNVMYWYQQKSSQAPKLLFHYYDKDFNNEADTPDNFQSRRPNTSFCFLDIRSPGLGDTAMYLCATSSNPTDPTEAFFGQGTRLTVV.

The rearrangement joins TRBV5-6 to TRBJ2-5, with D perhaps TRBD1 (6 bases). The end of the DNA aligns better with TRBJ2-7, so the J call may be wrong. The CDR3 has 15 residues. Germline CDR1 reads SGHDT; CDR2 reads YYEEEE. CDR3 sequence reads: CASSFGGRGSYEQYF. CDR3 nucleotides: TGTGCCAGCAGCTTTGGAGGCAGGGGCAGCTACGAGCAGTACTTC.